Listed below are T cell receptor beta chains from one sample, sequenced in a study of immune cell composition in non-small cell lung cancer. Sequencing was performed with immunoSEQ multiplex PCR; in TCRdb, only in-frame clones are kept and a portion is missing. The table records roughly 3,800 clones, 79% of them present only once. Sequencing was carried out using lung tumor tissue. The receptors shown here come from a human donor with non-small cell lung cancer. Each CDR3 is given with its conserved first and last residue. The D gene is left open where the match is weak.

CDR3 | D | V | length | J
CASSPDGLAGAAYQETQYF | TRBD2 | TRBV27 | 19 | TRBJ2-5
CASSLRTGTEAFF | NA | TRBV5-8 | 13 | TRBJ1-1
CASSLVQGVLRTYNSPLHF | TRBD1 | TRBV5-6 | 19 | TRBJ1-6
CASSLVSAGRYGYTF | NA | TRBV7-9 | 15 | TRBJ1-2
CASSRRGWDSYEQYF | NA | TRBV7-9 | 15 | TRBJ2-7
CASSYDVGGDSPLHF | NA | TRBV6-5 | 15 | TRBJ1-6
CASSLGRGTGELFF | NA | TRBV5-1 | 14 | TRBJ2-2
CASTRLRLQGDLGNEKLFF | TRBD1 | TRBV27 | 19 | TRBJ1-4
CASSPGQYPGLGGNQPQHF | NA | TRBV7-2 | 19 | TRBJ1-5
CASSIQGYSNQPQHF | TRBD1 | TRBV5-8 | 15 | TRBJ1-5
CASSLTTGTVINTIYF | TRBD1 | TRBV7-2 | 16 | TRBJ1-3
CASSRRQGSTEAFF | TRBD1 | TRBV6-1 | 14 | TRBJ1-1
CASSIRARNTGELFF | NA | TRBV19 | 15 | TRBJ2-2
CASSVGTGGRRQFF | TRBD1 | TRBV9 | 14 | TRBJ2-1
CATTPTVSGVYTDTQYF | TRBD2 | TRBV19 | 17 | TRBJ2-3
CASSQDRFPGNTIYF | NA | TRBV14 | 15 | TRBJ1-3
CARGEVRGVAEAFF | NA | TRBV2 | 14 | TRBJ1-1
CASGDGTGGQETQYF | TRBD1 | TRBV12-5 | 15 | TRBJ2-5
CASSAGQGDTYEQYF | NA | TRBV11-2 | 15 | TRBJ2-7
CASTEGLIAYEQYF | TRBD2 | TRBV6-1 | 14 | NA
CASRSDRLSEQYF | TRBD1 | TRBV6-5 | 13 | TRBJ2-7
CASSSLMGSSYNSPLHF | NA | TRBV27 | 17 | TRBJ1-6
CATSGGQYNSPLHF | NA | TRBV15 | 14 | TRBJ1-6
CASVRQASGNTEAFF | NA | TRBV2 | 15 | TRBJ1-1
CASSPERTSGGQQYF | TRBD2 | TRBV18 | 15 | TRBJ2-7
CASSLRAGGGSTYGYTF | TRBD1 | TRBV27 | 17 | TRBJ1-2
CASSIGRVFGTEAFF | NA | TRBV19 | 15 | TRBJ1-1
CASSLNGLAAGELFF | TRBD2 | TRBV6-5 | 15 | TRBJ2-2
CASSLYGRGVSYEQYF | TRBD2 | TRBV5-6 | 16 | TRBJ2-7
CASSLKGAGGGNGELFF | TRBD2 | TRBV7-2 | 17 | TRBJ2-2
CASQGERRSAGELFF | TRBD1 | TRBV19 | 15 | TRBJ2-2
CASSFGWGGASSREAFF | NA | TRBV5-6 | 17 | TRBJ1-1
CASSLGGEHQPQHF | NA | TRBV7-2 | 14 | TRBJ1-5
CASSLRVGQSNQPQHF | TRBD1 | TRBV5-6 | 16 | TRBJ1-5
CASRTWLADTGELFF | NA | TRBV5-6 | 15 | TRBJ2-2
CASSLSDRDPLHF | TRBD1 | TRBV5-1 | 13 | TRBJ1-6
CASSLEQGTGYTF | TRBD1 | TRBV5-1 | 13 | TRBJ1-2
CASSSSQPSEKLFF | NA | TRBV19 | 14 | TRBJ1-4
CASSQASGGVLGSDTQYF | TRBD2 | TRBV4-2 | 18 | TRBJ2-3
CSGLGGGEQFF | TRBD1 | TRBV20-1 | 11 | TRBJ2-1
CASSPGQGNNEKLFF | TRBD1 | TRBV5-1 | 15 | TRBJ1-4
CASSLGASGGAENEQYF | TRBD2 | TRBV5-1 | 17 | TRBJ2-7
CASSPPQMNTEAFF | NA | TRBV7-2 | 14 | TRBJ1-1
CASSLIDRPNTEAFF | NA | TRBV4-1 | 15 | TRBJ1-1
CASSRARQGESGNTIYF | TRBD1 | TRBV19 | 17 | TRBJ1-3
CASSPQGAPTGELFF | TRBD1 | TRBV7-9 | 15 | TRBJ2-2
CASSVTSSSSGNTIYF | NA | TRBV9 | 16 | TRBJ1-3
CASSLEGGAPRYNEQFF | NA | TRBV27 | 17 | TRBJ2-1
CASSFGGGNTIYF | NA | TRBV7-8 | 13 | TRBJ1-3
CASSSGMDQPQHF | NA | TRBV7-2 | 13 | TRBJ1-5
CASSLGSGTDTDTQYF | TRBD2 | TRBV7-9 | 16 | TRBJ2-3